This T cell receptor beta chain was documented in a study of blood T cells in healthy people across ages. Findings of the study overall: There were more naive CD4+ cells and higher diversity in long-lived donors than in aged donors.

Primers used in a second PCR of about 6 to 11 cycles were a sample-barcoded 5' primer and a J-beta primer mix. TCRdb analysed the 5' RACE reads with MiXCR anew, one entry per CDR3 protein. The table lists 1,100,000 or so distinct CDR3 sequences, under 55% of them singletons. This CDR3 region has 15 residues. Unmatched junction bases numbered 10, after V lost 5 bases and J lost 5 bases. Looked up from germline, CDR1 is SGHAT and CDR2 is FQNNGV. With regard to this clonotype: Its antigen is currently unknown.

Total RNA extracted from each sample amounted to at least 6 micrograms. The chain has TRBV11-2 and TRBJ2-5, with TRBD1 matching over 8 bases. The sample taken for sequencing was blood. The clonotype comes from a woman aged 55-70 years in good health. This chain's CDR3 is CASSARTGRRETQYF. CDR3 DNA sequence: TGTGCCAGCAGCGCCCGGACAGGGCGACGGGAGACCCAGTACTTC.